Listed below are T cell receptor beta chains from one sample, sequenced in a study of blood T cell repertoires in COVID-19. This table comes from immunoSEQ multiplex PCR, and its TCRdb copy is limited to in-frame clones, with some not included. The sample lists 360,000 or so clones, roughly four fifths occurring once. Sequencing used PBMCs or T cells enriched from blood (not recorded which). The receptors shown here come from a woman aged 45-59 years who had recovered from COVID-19. Each CDR3 is given with its conserved first and last residue. The D gene is left open where the match is weak.

v_call: TRBV19
j_call: TRBJ1-3
cdr3_length: 13
d_call: -
cdr3_aa: CASSTPGGNTIYF

v_call: TRBV19
j_call: TRBJ2-5
cdr3_length: 14
d_call: TRBD2
cdr3_aa: CASSSGRYQETQYF

v_call: TRBV11-3
j_call: TRBJ2-2
cdr3_length: 15
d_call: TRBD1
cdr3_aa: CASSPGQERTGELFF

v_call: TRBV6-6
j_call: TRBJ1-2
cdr3_length: 16
d_call: -
cdr3_aa: CASSRLGATPNYGYTF

v_call: TRBV18
j_call: TRBJ1-1
cdr3_length: 17
d_call: -
cdr3_aa: CASSPLGAGSRNTEAFF

v_call: TRBV3-1/TRBV3-2
j_call: TRBJ1-1
cdr3_length: 13
d_call: TRBD1
cdr3_aa: CASSRGLGTEAFF

v_call: TRBV10-3
j_call: TRBJ2-1
cdr3_length: 13
d_call: TRBD2
cdr3_aa: CAISSGENNEQFF

v_call: TRBV12-3/TRBV12-4
j_call: TRBJ1-1
cdr3_length: 12
d_call: TRBD1
cdr3_aa: CASMTGTVEAFF

v_call: TRBV5-6
j_call: TRBJ2-3
cdr3_length: 14
d_call: -
cdr3_aa: CASSLVQGTDTQYF

v_call: TRBV7-3
j_call: TRBJ2-5
cdr3_length: 16
d_call: -
cdr3_aa: CASSLTGPPNQETQYF

v_call: TRBV12-1
j_call: TRBJ2-7
cdr3_length: 16
d_call: -
cdr3_aa: CASSPRPAPGAYEQYF

v_call: TRBV7-8
j_call: TRBJ1-6
cdr3_length: 14
d_call: -
cdr3_aa: CASSLDRGNSPLHF

v_call: TRBV6-4
j_call: TRBJ2-4
cdr3_length: 13
d_call: TRBD2
cdr3_aa: CASSESSGYIQYF

v_call: TRBV11-3
j_call: TRBJ1-6
cdr3_length: 14
d_call: -
cdr3_aa: CASSWGQDNSPLHF

v_call: TRBV2
j_call: TRBJ2-6
cdr3_length: 19
d_call: TRBD1
cdr3_aa: CASRRDRVLTGSGANVLTF

v_call: TRBV7-9
j_call: TRBJ1-2
cdr3_length: 12
d_call: -
cdr3_aa: CASSEGGAGYTF

v_call: TRBV5-4
j_call: TRBJ2-3
cdr3_length: 17
d_call: TRBD2
cdr3_aa: CASSLAGVSGGTDTQYF

v_call: TRBV5-4
j_call: TRBJ2-2
cdr3_length: 17
d_call: -
cdr3_aa: CASSMPRGGGNTGELFF

v_call: TRBV5-6
j_call: TRBJ2-2
cdr3_length: 15
d_call: -
cdr3_aa: CASSLGGAGTGELFF

v_call: TRBV19
j_call: TRBJ2-3
cdr3_length: 18
d_call: -
cdr3_aa: CASSIGGRTGARTDTQYF

v_call: TRBV5-1
j_call: TRBJ2-7
cdr3_length: 13
d_call: -
cdr3_aa: CASSPGRGYEQYF

v_call: TRBV6-5
j_call: TRBJ1-1
cdr3_length: 13
d_call: -
cdr3_aa: CASILSGDTEAFF

v_call: TRBV6-1
j_call: TRBJ1-2
cdr3_length: 15
d_call: TRBD1
cdr3_aa: CASSEGTGTNYGYTF

v_call: TRBV7-3
j_call: TRBJ2-3
cdr3_length: 15
d_call: TRBD2
cdr3_aa: CASSPSGGSTDTQYF

v_call: TRBV15
j_call: TRBJ1-4
cdr3_length: 15
d_call: TRBD1
cdr3_aa: CATSKTGQLNEKLFF

v_call: TRBV9
j_call: TRBJ2-1
cdr3_length: 16
d_call: -
cdr3_aa: CASSDRTAATHNEQFF

v_call: TRBV7-2
j_call: TRBJ1-1
cdr3_length: 12
d_call: -
cdr3_aa: CASSSRVTEAFF

v_call: TRBV3-1/TRBV3-2
j_call: TRBJ1-2
cdr3_length: 13
d_call: -
cdr3_aa: CASSQFLGGGYTF

v_call: TRBV6-2/TRBV6-3
j_call: TRBJ2-5
cdr3_length: 18
d_call: TRBD2
cdr3_aa: CASSYLAGGPQYQETQYF

v_call: TRBV15
j_call: TRBJ1-4
cdr3_length: 14
d_call: -
cdr3_aa: CATSREPRNEKLFF

v_call: TRBV7-6
j_call: TRBJ1-3
cdr3_length: 14
d_call: TRBD1
cdr3_aa: CASSDRVGGNTIYF

v_call: TRBV15
j_call: TRBJ1-3
cdr3_length: 14
d_call: -
cdr3_aa: CATSRQGSGNTIYF

v_call: TRBV2
j_call: TRBJ1-2
cdr3_length: 16
d_call: -
cdr3_aa: CASRESRRNYNYGYTF

v_call: TRBV13
j_call: TRBJ1-1
cdr3_length: 12
d_call: -
cdr3_aa: CASSLTLTEAFF

v_call: TRBV7-6
j_call: TRBJ1-4
cdr3_length: 16
d_call: TRBD1
cdr3_aa: CASSVGQGVGVEKLFF

v_call: TRBV6-5
j_call: TRBJ2-1
cdr3_length: 15
d_call: -
cdr3_aa: CASAVSWTAHNEQFF

v_call: TRBV6-6
j_call: TRBJ2-2
cdr3_length: 15
d_call: TRBD2
cdr3_aa: CASSPGLAGTGELFF

v_call: TRBV11-3
j_call: TRBJ2-7
cdr3_length: 13
d_call: TRBD1
cdr3_aa: CASSSGQGYEQYF

v_call: TRBV13
j_call: TRBJ1-2
cdr3_length: 13
d_call: -
cdr3_aa: CASSLTGRYGYTF

v_call: TRBV6-6
j_call: TRBJ2-7
cdr3_length: 15
d_call: TRBD1
cdr3_aa: CASSYSRQGIHEQYF

v_call: TRBV7-2
j_call: TRBJ1-3
cdr3_length: 16
d_call: -
cdr3_aa: CASSLGPGGTGNTIYF

v_call: TRBV27
j_call: TRBJ2-1
cdr3_length: 14
d_call: TRBD2
cdr3_aa: CASSLRGAYNEQFF

v_call: TRBV24-1
j_call: TRBJ2-3
cdr3_length: 15
d_call: -
cdr3_aa: CATATSTGTADTQYF

v_call: TRBV19
j_call: TRBJ1-5
cdr3_length: 16
d_call: TRBD1
cdr3_aa: CASSTPGQLINQPQHF

v_call: TRBV2
j_call: TRBJ1-1
cdr3_length: 14
d_call: -
cdr3_aa: CASSGETMNTEAFF

v_call: TRBV13
j_call: TRBJ1-1
cdr3_length: 15
d_call: TRBD1
cdr3_aa: CASSQQQGLLATAFF

v_call: TRBV12-5
j_call: TRBJ2-7
cdr3_length: 16
d_call: -
cdr3_aa: CASGLVRRPTWGEQYF

v_call: TRBV9
j_call: TRBJ1-3
cdr3_length: 16
d_call: TRBD1
cdr3_aa: CASSVTGPLLGNTIYF

v_call: TRBV6-2/TRBV6-3
j_call: TRBJ1-5
cdr3_length: 16
d_call: TRBD1
cdr3_aa: CASSYVDRGSDQPQHF

v_call: TRBV3-1/TRBV3-2
j_call: TRBJ2-1
cdr3_length: 16
d_call: TRBD1
cdr3_aa: CASSQPGQGTYNEQFF

v_call: TRBV30
j_call: TRBJ2-3
cdr3_length: 15
d_call: TRBD2
cdr3_aa: CAWSELAASTDTQYF

v_call: TRBV10-3
j_call: TRBJ1-5
cdr3_length: 14
d_call: -
cdr3_aa: CAISDRQGNQPQHF

v_call: TRBV5-1
j_call: TRBJ2-5
cdr3_length: 13
d_call: -
cdr3_aa: CASSLGAGETQYF

v_call: TRBV29-1
j_call: TRBJ2-3
cdr3_length: 13
d_call: -
cdr3_aa: CSVEFSRGDTQYF

v_call: TRBV7-2
j_call: TRBJ1-4
cdr3_length: 14
d_call: -
cdr3_aa: CASGLNGGGEKLFF

v_call: TRBV9
j_call: TRBJ2-1
cdr3_length: 17
d_call: TRBD2
cdr3_aa: CASSVTSGGAAYNEQFF

v_call: TRBV27
j_call: TRBJ2-7
cdr3_length: 13
d_call: -
cdr3_aa: CASSRQRSYEQYF

v_call: TRBV5-4
j_call: TRBJ1-6
cdr3_length: 13
d_call: -
cdr3_aa: CASSYPYGSPLHF

v_call: TRBV19
j_call: TRBJ1-4
cdr3_length: 16
d_call: -
cdr3_aa: CASSIGPGLENEKLFF